The 8 T cell receptor beta chains below all came from one sample that was sequenced in a study of blood T cell repertoires in COVID-19. The repertoire was sequenced with immunoSEQ multiplex PCR; TCRdb's copy has only in-frame clones and lacks some. The sample has around 24,000 clones, around 90% seen once. Specimen: peripheral blood. These receptors were obtained from a human donor in a cohort sampled during active COVID-19.

The chain carries TRBV7-2 and TRBJ2-7, with TRBD2 matching over 10 bases. This CDR3 has 15 amino acids. Germline V lookup: CDR1 SGHTA, CDR2 FQGNSA. The J segment lost 6 bases and the V segment lost 5 bases, leaving 10 bases of the junction unmatched. The CDR3 DNA reads TGTGCCAGCAGCCTACGGACTAGCGGAAACTTCGAGCAGTACTTC. Protein product: CASSLRTSGNFEQYF.

The V and J genes are TRBV6-6 and TRBJ2-1, with TRBD1 identical over 10 bases. V shed 6 bases and J 9 bases; nucleotides not matched to a gene: 14. CDR3 length: 16 amino acids. Germline-derived CDR1 and CDR2 are MNHNY and SVGAGI (reference sequence). The CDR3 nucleotides are TGTGCCAGCAGGCCTCCGGGACAGGGGTGGTCGGGTGAGCAGTTCTTC. It is translated as CASRPPGQGWSGEQFF.

The genes are TRBV6-1 and TRBJ2-2, with D tentatively TRBD1 (5 bases). The germline V gene has CDR1 MNHNS and CDR2 SASEGT. The CDR3 runs 13 residues. V was pared by 3 bases and J by 6 bases, with 8 bases between. The DNA for the CDR3 is TGTGCCAGCAGTGACAGGGCCCCCGGGGAGCTGTTTTTT. Translation gives CASSDRAPGELFF.

The chain employs TRBV5-1 and TRBJ2-3; D perhaps matches TRBD2 (6 bases). The CDR3 spans 15 residues. CDR1 is SGHRS, CDR2 YFSETQ, per germline. V dropped 0 bases and J dropped 0 bases, with 8 bases sitting between them. The DNA for the CDR3 is TGCGCCAGCAGCTTGGGCGGGGCTAGCACAGATACGCAGTATTTT. This codes for CASSLGGASTDTQYF.

The V call is TRBV3-1 (or the pseudogene TRBV3-2), the J call TRBJ2-1; 7 bases map to TRBD2. The CDR3 is 12 residues long. With V trimmed by 4 bases and J by 10 bases, 4 bases remained unmatched. Germline values: CDR1 LGHDT, CDR2 YNNKEL (reference sequence). The CDR3: CASSRPGGEQFF. The CDR3 coding sequence is TGTGCCAGCAGCCGACCGGGAGGCGAGCAGTTCTTC.

The genes are TRBV18 and TRBJ2-1, with 12 bases aligning to TRBD2. The V gene's germline CDR1 is KGHSH and CDR2 LQKENI. After removal of 6 bases from V and 6 bases from J, the junction contained 6 bases not matched to a gene. The CDR3 sequence is 15 residues long. The CDR3 DNA follows: TGTGCCAGCTCCCCGACTAGCGGGAGAGTCAATGAGCAGTTCTTC. Protein product: CASSPTSGRVNEQFF.

The V call is TRBV29-1, the J call TRBJ2-1; 9 bases map to TRBD1. CDR1 is SQVTM, CDR2 ANQGSEA, per germline. V was pared by 6 bases and J by 4 bases, with 4 bases of the junction left unmatched. There are 13 residues in the CDR3. The CDR3 sequence: CSVGTGTYNEQFF. Written as DNA, the CDR3 is TGCAGCGTAGGGACAGGGACTTACAATGAGCAGTTCTTC.

The rearrangement links TRBV7-8 to TRBJ2-6; the D is unclear. This CDR3 is 15 amino acids long. V was pared by 5 bases and J by 1 base, with 9 bases between. CDR1 and CDR2 from the germline V gene are SGHVS and FQNEAQ. The chain's CDR3 is CASSPLVSGANVLTF. The CDR3 DNA reads as TGTGCCAGCAGCCCCCTTGTATCTGGGGCCAACGTCCTGACTTTC. The full variable domain, completed using reference TRBV7-8 and TRBJ2-6, is GAGVSQSPRYKVAKRGQDVALRCDPISGHVSLFWYQQALGQGPEFLTYFQNEAQLDKSGLPSDRFFAERPEGSVSTLKIQRTQQEDSAVYLCASSPLVSGANVLTFGAGSRLTVL.